This record concerns one TCR beta chain sequence. Its antigen has not been determined. Per-base quality was not reported, and no clone a single base away is much larger than it. The library was obtained by the immunoSEQ multiplex PCR assay. A mixture of 60 forward primers for TCR Vbeta segments and 13 reverse primers for TCR Jbeta segments was used in the multiplex PCR. Amplification of the CDR3 region of rearranged TCR beta genes was performed with a multiplex PCR assay on genomic DNA. On the Illumina HiSeq System, the amplified TCR beta libraries were sequenced as 87-base-pair reads. For the original study's pipeline: A later analysis counted approximately 84 million unique TCR beta chains across the 690 or so repertoires, and 9.5 million to 11 million of these chains were shared by at least two donors. Raw reads were error-corrected and collapsed into unique sequences with a nearest-neighbor algorithm that merged closely related sequences to remove PCR and sequencing errors. CDR3 sequences were aligned to IMGT reference sequences to assign V, D and J gene segments. For a sequence to be retained, a match of at least six nucleotides to both a V gene segment and a J gene segment was required. Rearrangements were classified as productive when the CDR3 lacked stop codons and remained in frame with V and J, and all other rearrangements were classified as non-productive. CDR3 was defined by IMGT convention, running from the second conserved V-encoded cysteine to the conserved J-encoded phenylalanine. Sequences without an unambiguous match to a single V gene segment were excluded from the earlier analysis of about 600 of the donors. In an earlier analysis of approximately 500 of the donors, a V segment was called functional when productive rearrangements were above 56.7%, and segregating when the standard deviation between donors exceeded 5%. A statistical classification framework was built for diagnosing cytomegalovirus status from the catalog of TCR beta chain sequences. A later analysis assigned V and J genes by comparing TCR nucleotide sequences with IMGT/GENE-DB human TR gene sequences. Using the TCRdist pipeline, a later analysis assigned CDR3 sequences along with most-parsimonious VDJ recombination scenarios. A later analysis defined each TCR beta chain by its CDR3 amino acid sequence plus V-gene family, and excluded reads lacking a unique V-gene family. In a later analysis, 500 to 650 highly shared, low-generation-probability nucleotide sequences were removed to address suspected cross-contamination and a sequencing artifact. For each public chain, a later analysis derived a clonal expansion index from normalized ranks of inferred template counts within each repertoire. In a later analysis, generation probabilities were computed using a VDJ recombination model fitted to out-of-frame rearrangements, and the results were checked against IGoR. A later analysis scored TCR-TCR, TCR-HLA and TCR-CMV co-occurrence with hypergeometric tests, applying a repertoire-size bias correction to TCR pairs. False discovery rates were estimated in a later analysis by permuting HLA or CMV assignments 20 times. In a later analysis, co-occurring TCRs were grouped with DBSCAN, and TCRdist sequence similarity was added when clustering was performed within HLA-allele-positive subsets. For co-occurrence clustering, repertoires with fewer than 30,000 or more than 120,000 public chains were excluded, along with four or five repertoires with anomalous nucleotide sharing. In its TCRdb copy, this immuneACCESS table keeps in-frame sequences only and misses some clones. Where compared with another copy, unresolved V genes explain less than half of these, and the others have no known cause. D and trimming were read from the DNA, whereas the V and J calls and clone size are those reported in that table. This sample is represented by nearly 200,000 clones; around 86% of them were singletons. Of the sample, 6% to 8% is held by the ten largest clones.

The cohort comprised around 690 healthy bone marrow donors. At the time of sampling, every cohort member was nominally healthy, though immune exposures that went unrecorded were likely present. The donor tested CMV seropositive, placing the donor among the 289 seropositive members of the cohort. A peripheral blood sample was collected from each donor, and TCR beta sequencing was performed on peripheral blood mononuclear cells. The Qiagen DNeasy Blood Extraction Kit was used to extract genomic DNA from the blood cell samples. This specimen comes from a study of cytomegalovirus exposure and HLA in healthy donors (dated by TCRdb to the late 2010s). General notes on the study: In an earlier analysis of approximately 640 of the donors, about 270 Gb of sequence data and 120 million or so unique TCR beta sequences from 180 million or so T cells were reported. Around 320 gigabases of sequencing data and approximately 84 million unique TCR sequences were included in an early release covering about 700 HLA-typed donors. Of the roughly 390 genotyped donors, approximately 83% fell in the genetic ancestry cluster associated with self-reported Caucasian donors. The aim of the study was to test whether cataloging public T cell receptors could identify signatures of past pathogen exposure. The study used immunosequencing to profile the T cell repertoires of 670 or so subjects and linked those repertoires to cytomegalovirus serostatus. Besides the first cohort of hundreds of subjects, a separate validation cohort made up of 120 different subjects was used. To predict cytomegalovirus infection status, the study brought together high-throughput TCR immunosequencing, statistical association of individual TCRs with disease status, and machine learning. A later analysis re-analyzed previously published TCR beta repertoires from roughly 690 donors and added high-resolution HLA genotyping to study TCR occurrence patterns. Rather than drawing on any new phenotypic data, the later analysis identified candidate immune exposures from TCR beta sequences and the way those sequences occurred across donors. An earlier analysis of 587 of the donors used high-throughput TCR beta sequencing to judge whether each TCR beta V gene segment behaved as functional or pseudogenic. Donor age, sex, ethnicity and CMV serostatus were compiled alongside the repertoire data. Genome-wide SNP genotypes for about three fifths of the 666 donors were used in a later genetic analysis, which treated that subset as a discovery cohort. Every discovery cohort repertoire had been produced on one sequencing platform. Class I and class II HLA loci were covered by the typing at four-digit resolution. Typing coverage differed by locus: A, B, C, DRB1 and DQB1 were typed in about 620-640 donors, DQA1 in approximately 520, DPA1 in some 600, and DPB1 in 400 to 490. Five DR-DQ haplotypes were treated as single units for association and clustering because of strong linkage in the cohort. Among roughly 400 genotyped donors of the cohort, an average of roughly 230,000 unique TCR beta nucleotide sequences was sequenced per donor, of which 15% to 20% were non-productive. The study at large found these results: The study gave a list of about 160 TCR beta chains associated with cytomegalovirus. In vitro tests confirmed that a few of the cytomegalovirus-associated TCR beta chains recognize cytomegalovirus antigens. Sequencing depth was assumed to be roughly uniform across donors in the presence/absence analyses, though that assumption may not hold. According to the authors, the approach could potentially be generalized to other disease states and immunological phenotypes. According to a later analysis, parvovirus B19, influenza, CMV and Epstein-Barr virus appeared linked to several top co-occurrence clusters. When HLA alleles, especially DR and DQ, strongly co-occurred, TCR associations were difficult to assign to individual alleles. In a later analysis, HLA-associated TCR beta chains were found to be more clonally expanded and to have lower generation probabilities than equally common non-associated chains. Seventeen rarely observed V segments, including chromosome 9 orphons, were excluded from the earlier analysis of several hundred of the donors because counts were too low. A cluster of highly shared sequence variants was judged likely to be a technical artifact of the sequencing pipeline. Correlated functional status among segregating V segments might reflect linkage disequilibrium, but an unknown experimental factor could not be ruled out. A further reported finding was that TCR beta sequences accurately predicted the HLA-A and HLA-B alleles for most subjects in the first cohort. In a later analysis, the rate of TCR association differed among HLA loci, with DRB1 alleles having the most associated TCRs and HLA-C alleles having the fewest. Cytomegalovirus status was reported to be diagnosed by the classifier with high specificity and sensitivity in both the original and validation cohorts. In an earlier analysis of 587 of the donors, most TCR beta V segments appeared in productive rearrangements about 87% or about 30% of the time, broadly matching IMGT annotations. According to a later genetic analysis, donors in an Asian-associated ancestry cluster had fewer N-insertions in productive TCRs than the approximately 710-donor mean. For the cohort, immune exposure information was limited to CMV serostatus. Most TCR sequences were observed very rarely across donors, whereas some public TCRs were present in many individuals. At a false discovery rate of 0.05, a later analysis linked under 20,000 TCR beta sequences to specific HLA alleles. Some IMGT-functional V segments, including TRBV6-2 and TRBV6-3, could not be told apart with the 87-base-pair reads, so those segments were excluded. Only TCR beta chains were sequenced in this cohort, and the absence of alpha or paired-chain data limited detectable features. V-gene and J-gene trimming of TCR beta chains was associated with a missense DCLRE1C variant in a later genetic analysis, and the association was replicated in an independent cohort. Most CMV-associated TCR beta chains appeared to be HLA-restricted in a later analysis, and the HLA associations seemed to be driven largely by CMV exposure. Because HLA typing was unavailable for some donors at each locus, only the typed subset was used in association tests.

V lost 6 bases and J lost 2 bases; the stretch between them is 11 bases long. The CDR3 numbers 14 residues from cysteine through phenylalanine. The entry retains the CDR3 DNA only, 42 bases that are in frame from base 1. CDR1 ENHRY and CDR2 SYGVKD are derived from the germline V gene. The source is a woman in her forties or fifties in good health and CMV-seropositive. The sample taken for sequencing was PBMCs. The rearranged segments are TRBV10-3 and TRBJ1-5, with no reliable assignment of the D segment. CDR3 reads: CAISGGERNQPQHF. The DNA is as follows: TGTGCCATCAGCGGCGGGGAGCGCAATCAGCCCCAGCATTTT.